These T cell receptor beta chains were read from a single sample in a study of shared clonotypes between healthy human individuals. TCRdb's copy holds only in-frame clones and misses some; the assay was immunoSEQ multiplex PCR. The sample holds about 480,000 clones, roughly 78% seen once. The sample taken for sequencing was PBMCs. The receptors originated from a woman in her 40s in good health. Some clones in this sample may be carry-over from other donors' samples. Both conserved end residues are part of each CDR3. D genes are given only for firm matches. Size values are once, few and many counts, or a class for expanded clones, and some rows have none.

TRBJ2-7,.,.,TRBV5-1,CASSFSATYEQYF,TGCGCCAGCAGCTTTTCGGCAACCTACGAGCAGTACTTC
TRBJ2-5,.,.,TRBV18,CASSQGGGEETQYF,TGTGCCAGCTCACAAGGGGGGGGCGAAGAGACCCAGTACTTC
TRBJ2-7,.,.,TRBV4-3,CASSQALTGEQYF,TGCGCCAGCAGCCAAGCGCTCACGGGCGAGCAGTACTTC
TRBJ2-2,.,.,TRBV11-3,CASSLQQGNTGELFF,TGTGCCAGCAGCCTCCAACAGGGGAACACCGGGGAGCTGTTTTTT
TRBJ2-7,.,.,TRBV27,CASSTPWEPPYEQYF,TGTGCCAGCAGTACACCGTGGGAGCCCCCCTACGAGCAGTACTTC
TRBJ2-7,.,.,TRBV7-9,CASSSVPGVSRQYEQYF,TGTGCCAGCAGCTCAGTACCAGGGGTTTCCCGACAATACGAGCAGTACTTC
TRBJ2-2,TRBD2,.,TRBV6-6,CASSWGGGTGELFF,TGTGCCAGCAGTTGGGGGGGAGGCACCGGGGAGCTGTTTTTT
TRBJ2-7,.,.,TRBV4-2,CASSQTGGEVGGEQYF,TGTGCCAGCAGCCAGACGGGGGGCGAAGTCGGCGGCGAGCAGTACTTC
TRBJ2-7,.,.,TRBV5-6,CASSLDGSSYEQYF,TGTGCCAGCAGCTTGGACGGGTCTTCCTACGAGCAGTACTTC
TRBJ1-4,.,.,TRBV9,CASSPPGENEKLFF,TGTGCCAGCAGCCCACCGGGGGAGAATGAAAAACTGTTTTTT
TRBJ2-1,TRBD2,.,TRBV5-4,CASSLAGGRPYNEQFF,TGTGCCAGCAGCTTGGCCGGGGGGAGGCCCTACAATGAGCAGTTCTTC
TRBJ1-2,.,.,TRBV9,CASSVAGNGYGYTF,TGTGCCAGCAGCGTAGCTGGTAACGGGTATGGCTACACCTTC
TRBJ2-7,TRBD2,.,TRBV5-8,CASSFDAGVTPYEQYF,TGTGCCAGCAGCTTTGACGCGGGGGTTACCCCCTACGAGCAGTACTTC
TRBJ2-3,.,.,TRBV2,CASSDGDTQYF,TGTGCCAGCAGTGATGGAGATACGCAGTATTTT
TRBJ1-2,.,few,TRBV5-4,CASSTDVYGYTF,TGTGCCAGCAGCACGGACGTCTATGGCTACACCTTC
TRBJ2-3,.,.,TRBV18,CASSPPGLADTQYF,TGTGCCAGCTCACCACCCGGCTTGGCAGATACGCAGTATTTT
TRBJ1-3,TRBD1,.,TRBV7-8,CASSQRDRFYSGNTIYF,TGTGCCAGCAGCCAAAGGGACAGGTTCTACTCTGGAAACACCATATATTTT
TRBJ2-7,TRBD2,.,TRBV15,CATSRVGTSFKNEQYF,TGTGCCACCAGCAGAGTGGGGACTAGTTTCAAGAACGAGCAGTACTTC
TRBJ2-2,TRBD1,.,TRBV27,CASSPQGAGTGELFF,TGTGCCAGCAGTCCGCAGGGGGCAGGCACCGGGGAGCTGTTTTTT
TRBJ2-7,.,.,TRBV4-1,CASSQVANLAYEQYF,TGCGCCAGCAGCCAAGTCGCCAATCTAGCCTACGAGCAGTACTTC
TRBJ2-3,.,many,TRBV18,CASSSPWDGDTQYF,TGTGCCAGCTCATCCCCCTGGGACGGAGATACGCAGTATTTT
TRBJ2-2,.,.,TRBV6-6,CASSYSSDTGELFF,TGTGCCAGCAGTTACTCGTCGGACACCGGGGAGCTGTTTTTT
TRBJ2-7,.,many,TRBV7-9,CASSAGSYEQYF,TGTGCCAGCAGCGCGGGTTCCTACGAGCAGTACTTC
TRBJ1-1,.,.,TRBV19,CASSPDSGGPEAFF,TGTGCCAGTAGTCCCGATTCGGGGGGCCCTGAAGCTTTCTTT
TRBJ1-4,.,.,TRBV29-1,CSVGGPDGLGEKLFF,TGCAGCGTTGGCGGACCGGACGGCCTAGGAGAAAAACTGTTTTTT
TRBJ2-5,.,.,TRBV23-1,CASSQSRTEETQYF,TGCGCCAGCAGTCAATCTAGGACGGAAGAGACCCAGTACTTC
TRBJ1-2,.,.,TRBV9,CASRGSGQNYGYTF,TGTGCCAGCAGAGGTTCAGGCCAAAACTATGGCTACACCTTC
TRBJ2-7,.,.,TRBV29-1,CSGRTDPYEQYF,TGCAGCGGCCGGACAGACCCCTACGAGCAGTACTTC
TRBJ2-5,TRBD1,.,TRBV6-1,CASSLETGRETQYF,TGTGCCAGCAGCCTTGAGACAGGGCGAGAGACCCAGTACTTC
TRBJ2-3,.,.,TRBV5-1,CASSFGQSTDTQYF,TGCGCCAGCAGCTTTGGACAGAGCACAGATACGCAGTATTTT
TRBJ2-3,.,.,TRBV11-3,CASSLGAGDTQYF,TGTGCCAGCAGCTTAGGGGCGGGAGATACGCAGTATTTT
TRBJ2-5,.,.,TRBV7-2,CASSLMETQYF,TGTGCCAGCAGCTTAATGGAGACCCAGTACTTC
TRBJ2-1,.,.,TRBV18,CASSPQRNEQFF,TGTGCCAGCTCACCACAAAGGAATGAGCAGTTCTTC
TRBJ2-5,TRBD2,.,TRBV5-1,CASSLGLAGEGYQETQYF,TGCGCCAGCAGCTTGGGACTAGCGGGAGAGGGGTACCAAGAGACCCAGTACTTC
TRBJ1-5,.,.,TRBV4-1,CASSPVGVFQPQHF,TGCGCCAGCAGCCCAGTCGGGGTTTTTCAGCCCCAGCATTTT
TRBJ2-1,.,.,TRBV4-1,CASSYQSNEQFF,TGCGCCAGCAGCTATCAGAGCAATGAGCAGTTCTTC
TRBJ2-3,.,once,TRBV7-6,CASSYRQDGTDTQYF,TGTGCCAGCAGCTACCGACAGGACGGCACAGATACGCAGTATTTT
TRBJ2-2,TRBD2,.,TRBV11-2,CASSPLAGSNTGELFF,TGTGCCAGCAGCCCACTAGCGGGAAGTAACACCGGGGAGCTGTTTTTT
TRBJ2-1,TRBD2,few,TRBV6-1,CASRITSDNEQFF,TGTGCCAGCAGAATAACTAGCGACAATGAGCAGTTCTTC
TRBJ2-1,TRBD2,.,TRBV28,CASSQTSGRGNEQFF,TGTGCCAGCAGTCAGACTAGCGGGAGGGGCAATGAGCAGTTCTTC
TRBJ2-2,TRBD1,.,TRBV11-2,CASSAGQGTNTGELFF,TGTGCCAGCAGCGCCGGACAGGGTACGAACACCGGGGAGCTGTTTTTT
TRBJ2-2,.,few,TRBV6-5,CASSSGGNTGELFF,TGTGCCAGCAGTTCTGGGGGTAACACCGGGGAGCTGTTTTTT
TRBJ2-5,TRBD1,.,TRBV5-1,CASSSTGQETQYF,TGCGCCAGCAGCTCGACAGGGCAAGAGACCCAGTACTTC
TRBJ1-4,.,.,TRBV30,CAWAGRDEKLFF,TGTGCCTGGGCCGGGAGGGATGAAAAACTGTTTTTT
TRBJ2-7,.,.,TRBV4-1,CASSHTPLDSSYEQYF,TGCGCCAGCAGCCACACCCCCTTGGACAGCTCCTACGAGCAGTACTTC
TRBJ1-1,TRBD1,.,TRBV28,CASSPPAGQGTGTEAFF,TGTGCCAGCAGCCCCCCCGCGGGACAGGGGACGGGCACTGAAGCTTTCTTT
TRBJ2-1,TRBD2,.,TRBV28,CASSAWMGLGSEQFF,TGTGCCAGCAGTGCCTGGATGGGACTAGGAAGTGAGCAGTTCTTC
TRBJ2-1,TRBD2,.,TRBV18,CASSPFVASGSGNEQFF,TGTGCCAGCTCACCATTCGTCGCTAGCGGGAGTGGTAATGAGCAGTTCTTC
TRBJ1-2,.,.,TRBV18,CASSVSGINYGYTF,TGTGCCAGCTCAGTGTCAGGGATTAACTATGGCTACACCTTC
TRBJ2-3,.,.,TRBV4-1,CASSLRDTADTQYF,TGCGCCAGCAGCTTAAGAGATACGGCAGATACGCAGTATTTT
TRBJ2-7,TRBD2,.,TRBV18,CASSSGGNYEQYF,TGTGCCAGCTCATCGGGGGGGAACTACGAGCAGTACTTC